This T cell receptor beta chain was recovered during a study of shared clonotypes between healthy human individuals (TCRdb year 2020). Background for the entire study: The cohort comprised a couple of women and three men aged 18 to 49 years. Blood TCR repertoires of roughly five healthy adults were deeply sequenced to estimate repertoire size and the extent of clonotype sharing between individuals. For each donor, CD4 naive and CD4 memory were each run on three plates, CD8 naive on two plates, and CD8 memory on one plate. Per donor, leukapheresis produced somewhere between about 0.85 and 8.9 billion PBMCs. To increase sequencing depth and limit assay-specific biases, TCR repertoire library preparation and sequencing were carried out by different laboratories using diverse techniques.

The investigation overall reported the following: Only blood was sampled, and tissue TCR repertoires likely differ from those in blood. Pairwise subsampling indicated that sequencing depth was expected to affect the degree of clonotype sharing among donors. Rarefaction of sorted-subset datasets indicated incomplete sequencing despite the large sequencing depth. Naive subsets generally had larger estimated clonotype richness than memory subsets did. The small number of donors limited the genetic and exposure-history diversity represented. Around 5.4% of naive CD4, 3.5% of naive CD8, around 2.3% of memory CD4, and 0.35% to 0.4% of memory CD8 clonotypes were shared across several donors. Higher generation probabilities were observed for clonotypes shared by all four sorted-subset donors than for non-shared clonotypes.

This clone was found once. Its antigen remains unidentified. Within one base of it there is no much larger clone, and no base qualities were kept. Using the deep immunoSEQ assay, TCR CDR3 regions were amplified from genomic DNA by multiplex PCR. For each cell subset, the extracted genomic DNA was distributed evenly across all wells of several immunoSEQ 96-well plates, and each plate served as one replicate. Each replicate PCR for sorted subsets received approximately 200 ng genomic DNA, equal to about 30,000 T cell genomes. Purified libraries were measured with a Qubit 3.0 fluorometer, size-checked on a Bioanalyzer 2100, and measured again with the KAPA Library Quantification kit. Every immunoSEQ 96-well plate was sequenced on a dedicated single-read 150-cycle Illumina NextSeq 550 flow cell. In the source study's methods: Because only junctional sequences without quality scores were contained in the immunoSEQ output, filtering matching that applied to full-length reads could not be performed. Sequences were annotated with PyIR, a Python wrapper for IgBLAST v1.9, using IMGT germline references to assign V/J genes and CDR3. Reads with weak V/J assignments (E-value above 1e-6), missing CDR3, stop codons, out-of-frame junctions, or ambiguous translated residues were removed. A V3J clonotype was defined by an identical inferred V gene, J gene, and CDR3 amino acid sequence. Percentage overlap between repertoires was calculated by dividing the number of shared unique clonotypes by the size of the smaller repertoire. Repertoire richness was assessed with RTK rarefaction, the Chao1 estimator, and Recon v2.1 estimates of unobserved clonotypes. Generation probabilities were computed with OLGA for all TCRbeta clonotypes obtained by the gDNA method from several donors. Here the immuneACCESS table is served through TCRdb, limited to in-frame sequences with V and J called. Missing clones are a known gap in these copies; in checked studies unresolved V genes cover under half, and the rest lacks a known reason. V, J and clone size derive from that table, while D and trimming were established from the DNA sequence. In this sample the table shows under 700,000 clones, approximately 95% of which occur a single time. The ten largest clones capture around 0.12% of the sample.

For CDR1 and CDR2, the germline V gene (reference sequence) lists SEHNR and FQNEAQ. A distance of 19 bases separates the germline ends of V and J, which lose 8 bases and 5 bases respectively. The CDR3 has 15 amino acids, counting the end cysteine and phenylalanine. This entry keeps only the CDR3 DNA: 45 bases, framed from base 1. For the CD8 naive samples, CD45RO-negative cells were positively selected for CCR7, yielding a CD45RA+CCR7+ population from which TemRA cells were excluded. Donors were healthy HIV-negative adults with no recently reported acute infections or vaccinations. All donors were Caucasian adults living in Nashville, Tennessee, USA. After blood collection by leukapheresis, PBMCs were isolated using Ficoll-Histopaque density gradient centrifugation and then cryopreserved in the vapor phase of liquid nitrogen. Analytical flow cytometry was used to check the purity and quantity of each magnetically sorted T cell population. Each sorted fraction had its genomic DNA isolated and then quantified by UV absorbance on a Nanodrop 2000c.

This clonotype was obtained from a woman aged 30 to 39 in good health. The sequencing sample was made of naive CD8+ T cells sorted from blood. Interpreted using the paper, the cell subset or site label stands for: CD45RA+CCR7+. Recombination connected TRBV7-9 to TRBJ2-1; the best D guess is TRBD2, with 5 bases matching. The CDR3: CASEADPLSDNEQFF. The base sequence is TGTGCCAGCGAAGCGGACCCCTTGTCGGACAATGAGCAGTTCTTC.